This entry concerns a single TCR beta chain. The sample originates from a study of blood T cell repertoires in COVID-19. Study overall: T cells, B-cell-depleted T cells, or PBMCs provided the cDNA or gDNA that served as material.

Per germline, CDR1 SGHNT and CDR2 YENEEA. The V end was cut by 2 bases, the J end by 8 bases, with 16 bases between. The CDR3 length is 15 residues. In the source study's methods: From reference gene primer amplification, estimates of nucleated cell counts were derived. Method: immunoSEQ multiplex PCR; TCRdb's copy keeps in-frame clones and lacks some. V and J calls and clone size are given by that table; D and trimming were obtained from the DNA. The data hold some 80,000 clones, with approximately 85% observed a single time. The receptor was isolated from a woman of 80 years or more with active or convalescent COVID-19. V and J are TRBV11-3 and TRBJ2-1; possibly TRBD2 for D (5 bases). The sequenced material came from peripheral blood. The CDR3 loop is CASSLRGSGTHEQFF. The CDR3 DNA is TGTGCCAGCAGCTTACGAGGGAGTGGAACCCATGAGCAGTTCTTC.